Below, one T cell receptor (beta chain) is given with its context. Antigen: not known. The junction differs from germline at one of its ends, possibly a read error. TCR alpha and beta CDR3 regions were amplified from RNA using iRepertoire nested multiplex PCR. TCRdb independently ran MiXCR on the multiplex PCR reads; one entry per CDR3 protein. This table has 35,000 to 45,000 distinct CDR3 sequences, 20% to 25% appearing once. The data stem from a study of glioma-infiltrating T cells. Study conclusions and caveats: Tissue-blood divergence was below expectation in non-neoplastic patients, above in gliomas.

CDR3 length: 12 amino acids. CDR1 and CDR2 (germline): MDHEN, SYDVKM. Sequenced input: glioma tissue, nonneoplastic brain tissue, or PBMCs (not recorded which). The TCR originated in a human donor with low-grade glioma or glioblastoma, undergoing nonglioma brain surgery, or in good health (not recorded which). The genes are TRBV28 and TRBJ1-1, with unresolved D. CDR3 amino acids: CDSSPSSTEAFF. The CDR3 region has the DNA TGTGACAGCAGTCCTTCGAGCACTGAAGCTTTCTTT.